Presented here are 17 T cell receptor beta chains from one specimen sequenced in a study of T cell responses to AZD1222 COVID-19 vaccine. Some clones are missing from TCRdb's copy, which holds only in-frame ones; the method was immunoSEQ multiplex PCR. Of 88,000 or so clones listed, about 89% are singletons. This specimen consisted of peripheral blood, obtained 28 days after the second AZD1222 dose. All receptors come from an adult who received the AZD1222 COVID-19 vaccine.

This clone has a single count. The rearrangement uses TRBV18 and TRBJ1-6; D is unclear. The CDR3 has 15 amino acids. Trimming stripped 1 base from V and 14 bases from J, with 18 bases between. Germline V gene lookup returns CDR1 KGHSH and CDR2 LQKENI. CDR3 sequence (DNA): TGTGCCAGCTCACCACTTGGCCAGACTCCTTTGGCCCTCCACTTT. Translation gives CASSPLGQTPLALHF.

The chain links TRBV5-1 to TRBJ1-2; TRBD1 might be the D (6 bases). The germline CDR1 and CDR2 sequences are SGHRS and YFSETQ. V lost 0 bases to trimming and J lost 7 bases, with 13 bases between them. This CDR3 has 14 residues. CDR3 sequence: CASSLDQGQSGYTF. The CDR3 DNA reads TGCGCCAGCAGCTTGGACCAGGGGCAGAGTGGCTACACCTTC.

This sequence joins TRBV2 and TRBJ1-1; 7 positions match TRBD1. This CDR3 spans 16 amino acids. V trimming: 0 bases; J trimming: 2 bases; junction bases outside the gene matches: 6. Germline CDR1 and CDR2: SNHLY and FYNNEI. The CDR3 nucleotides read TGTGCCAGCAGTGAAGCGGGGACAGCCGGAAACACTGAAGCTTTCTTT. Translation gives CASSEAGTAGNTEAFF.

The rearrangement uses TRBV19 and TRBJ1-2; tentative D call: TRBD1 (5 bases). Germline loops: CDR1 LNHDA, CDR2 SQIVND (reference sequence). The CDR3 is made up of 15 amino acids. V was shortened by 5 bases and J by 0 bases, with 13 bases between the two germline ends. CDR3 bases: TGTGCCAGTAGTCGGGACTGGCAAACTAACTATGGCTACACCTTC. As protein: CASSRDWQTNYGYTF. Looking up the rest from reference TRBV19 and TRBJ1-2 gives the full variable domain: DGGITQSPKYLFRKEGQNVTLSCEQNLNHDAMYWYRQDPGQGLRLIYYSQIVNDFQKGDIAEGYSVSREKKESFPLTVTSAQKNPTAFYLCASSRDWQTNYGYTFGSGTRLTVV.

V is TRBV9 and J is TRBJ2-1; 10 bases fit TRBD1. Per germline, CDR1 SGDLS and CDR2 YYNGEE. Unmatched junction bases numbered 7, after V lost 3 bases and J lost 7 bases. This CDR3 has 15 amino acids. The CDR3: CASSATPGQGNEQFF. The CDR3 region has the DNA TGTGCCAGCAGCGCCACCCCGGGACAGGGGAATGAGCAGTTCTTC.

The chain links TRBV18 to TRBJ2-1; 7 positions match TRBD2. This CDR3 has 14 residues. The germline V gene has CDR1 KGHSH and CDR2 LQKENI. V dropped 3 bases and J dropped 5; count of bases not matched to a gene: 4. Here the CDR3 reads CASSPPSGDNEQFF. The CDR3 DNA reads as TGTGCCAGCTCACCGCCTAGCGGCGACAATGAGCAGTTCTTC. Together with reference TRBV18 and TRBJ2-1, the CDR3 gives the full variable domain: NAGVMQNPRHLVRRRGQEARLRCSPMKGHSHVYWYRQLPEEGLKFMVYLQKENIIDESGMPKERFSAEFPKEGPSILRIQQVVRGDSAAYFCASSPPSGDNEQFFGPGTRLTVL.

The CDR3 coding sequence is TGTGCCAGCAGCTTAGCGCACCTTTACTATGGCTACACCTTC. It encodes CASSLAHLYYGYTF. This chain uses TRBV7-9 with TRBJ1-2; no firm D call. With 0 bases removed from V and 3 bases from J, the gap between germline ends came to 8 bases. From germline, CDR1 is SEHNR and CDR2 FQNEAQ (reference sequence). The CDR3 extends over 14 amino acids.

The chain combines TRBV28 with TRBJ1-4; D gene ambiguous. Looked up from germline, CDR1 is MDHEN and CDR2 is SYDVKM. Trimming removed 1 base at V and 0 bases at J, with 12 bases between. The CDR3 is 17 residues long. CDR3 residues: CASSLLGTIATNEKLFF. The CDR3 DNA sequence: TGTGCCAGCAGTTTATTAGGTACAATTGCAACTAATGAAAAACTGTTTTTT.

The chain couples TRBV7-9 to TRBJ1-3; 7 bases are a match to TRBD1. The CDR3 spans 16 residues. Germline lookup yields CDR1 SEHNR and CDR2 FQNEAQ (reference sequence). V dropped 4 bases and J dropped 1; count of bases not matched to a gene: 7. The CDR3 DNA follows: TGTGCCAGCAGCTCCGACAGGGCGCCATCTGGAAACACCATATATTTT. Its translation: CASSSDRAPSGNTIYF.

The chain combines TRBV6-5 with TRBJ2-1, with D maybe TRBD2 (5 bases). The V end was cut by 6 bases, the J end by 0 bases, with 9 bases between. CDR3 length equals 14 residues. Germline V CDR1 and CDR2: MNHEY, SVGAGI. The CDR3 region has the DNA TGTGCCAGCAGGGACTTGGGCTCCTACAATGAGCAGTTCTTC. Its translation: CASRDLGSYNEQFF.

For the CDR3, the DNA is TGTGCCAGCTCACCTCGAGACAATCACTTAGAAAAACTGTTTTTT. Translation: CASSPRDNHLEKLFF. The J gene is TRBJ1-4, the V gene TRBV18; D remains ambiguous. Trimming pared 3 bases from V and 8 bases from J, leaving 16 bases between. The CDR3 runs to 15 residues. CDR1 is KGHSH, CDR2 LQKENI, per germline. The whole variable domain, filled in from reference TRBV18 and TRBJ1-4, reads NAGVMQNPRHLVRRRGQEARLRCSPMKGHSHVYWYRQLPEEGLKFMVYLQKENIIDESGMPKERFSAEFPKEGPSILRIQQVVRGDSAAYFCASSPRDNHLEKLFFGSGTQLSVL.

V is TRBV3-1 (or the pseudogene TRBV3-2) and J is TRBJ2-7, with D possibly TRBD2 on 7 matching bases. Germline CDR1 and CDR2: LGHDT and YNNKEL (reference sequence). The CDR3 totals 15 residues. V lost 1 base to trimming and J lost 6 bases, with 16 bases between them. CDR3 protein: CASSQGRGPGFEQYF. In DNA, the CDR3 is TGTGCCAGCAGCCAAGGGCGGGGGCCAGGGTTCGAGCAGTACTTC.

J is TRBJ1-1 and V is TRBV12-3 or TRBV12-4; D remains ambiguous. V was trimmed by 4 bases and J by 1 base, leaving 7 bases between them. This CDR3 has 13 residues. The CDR3 DNA sequence: TGTGCCAGCAGTTCAGACCGGAACACTGAAGCTTTCTTT. Translated: CASSSDRNTEAFF.

The chain links TRBV30 to TRBJ2-7; the match to TRBD1 covers 11 bases. V was pared by 7 bases and J by 4 bases, with 9 bases of the junction left unmatched. The CDR3 runs to 14 residues. Per the germline V gene, CDR1 is GTSNPN and CDR2 is SVGIG (reference sequence). The CDR3 loop reads CAYAVGQGGYEQYF. The DNA of the CDR3 is TGTGCCTACGCGGTGGGACAGGGGGGTTACGAGCAGTACTTC.

V and J are TRBV25-1 and TRBJ1-1, with TRBD1 matching 7 bases. Trimming cost V 3 bases and J 3 bases; bases outside gene matches: 7. The V gene's germline CDR1 is MGHDK and CDR2 SYGVNS. The CDR3 is 15 residues long. The CDR3 DNA is TGTGCCAGCAGTGATAAGACAGGGTTGGACACTGAAGCTTTCTTT. The encoded protein is CASSDKTGLDTEAFF.

The J gene is TRBJ2-7, the V gene TRBV5-1; perhaps TRBD2 as D (5 bases). V was cut by 0 bases and J by 2 bases, with 12 bases left in between. This CDR3 comprises 15 residues. The germline CDR1 and CDR2 sequences are SGHRS and YFSETQ. The DNA for the CDR3 is TGCGCCAGCAGCTTGGTAGGCGGGCAAACCTACGAGCAGTACTTC. This translates into CASSLVGGQTYEQYF.

The rearrangement links TRBV7-3 to TRBJ1-4; 11 nucleotides agree with TRBD1. Germline V lookup: CDR1 SGHTA, CDR2 FQGTGA. The CDR3 runs to 14 residues. V gave up 5 bases and J gave up 10 bases; unmatched junction bases: 6. CDR3 sequence (DNA): TGTGCCAGCAGCCCCGGACAGGGGGCGGGAAAACTGTTTTTT. Protein: CASSPGQGAGKLFF.